This T cell receptor (beta chain) comes out of a study of cytomegalovirus exposure and HLA in healthy donors. Turning to the study itself: According to later analysis, the same platform produced the roughly 110 validation and over 600 first-cohort repertoires. General study results and limits: The TCR clusters that emerged in the first cohort tended, a later analysis found, to co-occur in the 110 or so validation repertoires.

Worth noting for this clone: Its specificity is not known.

Trimming removed 1 base at V and 1 base at J, with 4 bases between. Per germline, CDR1 LGHNA and CDR2 YSLEER. The CDR3 is made up of 14 amino acids. Generated by immunoSEQ multiplex PCR, the TCRdb table keeps only in-frame clones and is missing some. This sample has more than 85,000 clones; about 88% occur once, and the top ten carry roughly 2.2%. The source of this sequence is a woman aged 18-35 years in good health and CMV-seronegative. The chain couples TRBV4-3 to TRBJ2-2, with no clear D. Source material: PBMCs. The CDR3: CASSQVLNTGELFF. The DNA of the CDR3 is TGCGCCAGCAGCCAAGTCTTGAACACCGGGGAGCTGTTTTTT.